This T cell receptor beta chain was retrieved from a study of cytomegalovirus exposure and HLA in healthy donors. At the level of the study: The 666 first-cohort repertoires shared a platform with the roughly 130 validation repertoires, as reported in a later analysis. Study results and limitations: It was reported that the classifier diagnosed cytomegalovirus status with high specificity and sensitivity in both the original and validation cohorts.

In germline, CDR1 is MNHEY, CDR2 SMNVEV (reference sequence). V shed 4 bases, J shed 3 bases, and the junction held 4 bases outside the gene matches. The CDR3 length is 16 residues. Libraries were prepared by immunoSEQ multiplex PCR; TCRdb keeps only in-frame clonotypes and omits some of them. Of about 200,000 clones listed, roughly 85% are singletons. With respect to this clone: The antigen remains unidentified.

V gene TRBV27 combines with J gene TRBJ2-1, with TRBD2 matching over 12 bases. The sequenced sample was PBMCs. This clonotype was obtained from a woman under 30 in good health and CMV-seronegative. The CDR3 here is CASSSTSGRFYNEQFF. The CDR3 DNA sequence: TGTGCCAGCAGTTCAACTAGCGGGAGGTTCTACAATGAGCAGTTCTTC.